This TCR beta chain was observed in a study of blood T cell repertoires in COVID-19. Trimming pared 4 bases from V and 1 base from J, leaving 8 bases between. The length of the CDR3 is 14 residues. Germline CDR1 reads SGHDN; CDR2 reads FVKESK. Assay used: immunoSEQ multiplex PCR; TCRdb lists only in-frame clones, some missing. The sample records about 140,000 clones, 60% to 85% being singletons. The source is a man aged 45-65 years with acute or convalescent COVID-19. The chain uses TRBV14 and TRBJ2-1, with D possibly being TRBD1 (6 bases). What was sequenced was peripheral blood. CDR3: CASSRQVSYNEQFF. The CDR3 DNA follows: TGTGCCAGCAGCCGACAGGTTTCCTACAATGAGCAGTTCTTC. Filled out from reference TRBV14 and TRBJ2-1, the complete variable domain reads EAGVTQFPSHSVIEKGQTVTLRCDPISGHDNLYWYRRVMGKEIKFLLHFVKESKQDESGMPNNRFLAERTGGTYSTLKVQPAELEDSGVYFCASSRQVSYNEQFFGPGTRLTVL.